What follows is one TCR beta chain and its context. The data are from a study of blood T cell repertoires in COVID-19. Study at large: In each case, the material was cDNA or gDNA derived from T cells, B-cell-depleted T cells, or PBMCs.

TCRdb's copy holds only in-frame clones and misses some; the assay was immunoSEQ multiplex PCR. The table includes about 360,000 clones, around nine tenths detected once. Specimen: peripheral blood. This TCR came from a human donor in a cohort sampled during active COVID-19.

CDR3 amino acids: CASSAWGLAGGGQETQYF. The CDR3 nucleotides are TGTGCCAGCAGTGCGTGGGGACTAGCGGGAGGAGGCCAAGAGACCCAGTACTTC. The rearrangement links TRBV28 to TRBJ2-5, with 15 bases aligning to TRBD2. Germline V CDR1 and CDR2: MDHEN, SYDVKM. The CDR3 extends over 18 amino acids. V lost 5 bases, J lost 1 base, and 8 bases stayed unmatched.